This is a list of T cell receptor beta chains from one sample in a study of sequential checkpoint blockade in melanoma. Repertoires were generated with immunoSEQ multiplex PCR, while TCRdb's copy carries only in-frame clones and drops some. The sample carries 20,000 to 25,000 clones, 27% recorded once. Material: tumor tissue (inferred from file names), obtained from a patient given nivolumab and ipilimumab in sequence. The receptors were sampled from a human donor with melanoma. The CDR3 runs from the conserved cysteine through the conserved F or W. D genes are given only for firm matches. Clone size, where shown, is once, few, many, or a class for clones that have expanded.

few	TRBV1	NA	TRBJ2-7	CASSQARELEYEQYF	TGCGCCAGCAGCCAAGCTAGGGAATTAGAGTACGAGCAGTACTTC
NA	TRBV10-2	NA	TRBJ2-3	CASTSGVGDTQYF	TGCGCCAGCACTTCGGGGGTGGGAGATACGCAGTATTTT
NA	TRBV28	NA	TRBJ1-1	CASREGPNTEAFF	TGTGCCAGCAGAGAGGGGCCAAACACTGAAGCTTTCTTT
NA	TRBV9	NA	TRBJ2-2	CASSVGGANTGELFF	TGTGCCAGCAGCGTAGGCGGGGCGAACACCGGGGAGCTGTTTTTT
NA	TRBV5-1	TRBD2	TRBJ2-5	CASSFDSGAQETQYF	TGCGCCAGCAGCTTCGATAGCGGGGCCCAAGAGACCCAGTACTTC
few	TRBV19	TRBD2	TRBJ2-1	CASSIAGGLNEQFF	TGTGCCAGTAGTATTGCGGGGGGGCTCAATGAGCAGTTCTTC
NA	TRBV28	TRBD2	TRBJ2-7	CASSSYGTNTYEQYF	TGTGCCAGCAGTAGCTACGGGACTAATACCTACGAGCAGTACTTC
few	TRBV11-3	TRBD1	TRBJ1-2	CASSQGTGGDYGYTF	TGTGCCAGCAGCCAAGGGACAGGGGGCGACTATGGCTACACCTTC
NA	TRBV11-3	TRBD2	TRBJ2-5	CASSLETSGGGTQYF	TGTGCTAGCAGCTTAGAGACTAGCGGGGGGGGGACCCAGTACTTC
few	TRBV1	NA	TRBJ2-1	CASSLGPGNEQFF	TGCGCCAGCAGCCTGGGCCCAGGGAATGAGCAGTTCTTC
NA	TRBV28	NA	TRBJ2-7	CASSKTQNSYYEQYF	TGTGCCAGCAGTAAAACTCAAAACAGCTACTACGAGCAGTACTTC
NA	TRBV9	TRBD1	TRBJ1-2	CASSADREFSYGYTF	TGTGCCAGCAGCGCCGACAGGGAATTTAGCTATGGCTACACCTTC
NA	TRBV6-8	NA	TRBJ1-5	CATTGGASNQPQHF	TGTGCCACGACGGGGGGGGCTAGCAATCAGCCCCAGCATTTT
NA	TRBV10-2	NA	TRBJ2-5	CASSEIQETQYF	TGCGCCAGCAGTGAAATCCAAGAGACCCAGTACTTC
few	TRBV28	TRBD1	TRBJ2-6	CASSLVLGQGAFGANVLTF	TGTGCCAGCAGTTTGGTCCTGGGACAGGGGGCGTTTGGGGCCAACGTCCTGACTTTC
medium-sized	TRBV12-2	NA	TRBJ2-5	CASMLGGGQETQYF	TGTGCTAGCATGCTTGGTGGGGGACAAGAGACCCAGTACTTC
NA	TRBV11-3	NA	TRBJ2-1	CASSLGGAELNEQFF	TGTGCCAGCAGCTTAGGGGGGGCCGAACTCAATGAGCAGTTCTTC
NA	TRBV6-7	NA	TRBJ1-1	CESRMNTEAFF	TGTGAAAGCAGAATGAACACTGAAGCTTTCTTT
NA	TRBV19	NA	TRBJ2-7	CASSISNSYEQYF	TGTGCCAGTAGTATCAGTAACTCTTACGAGCAGTACTTC
NA	TRBV19	TRBD1	TRBJ1-4	CASSIGQAGMEKLFF	TGTGCCAGTAGTATCGGACAGGCCGGTATGGAAAAACTGTTTTTT
many	TRBV6-8	NA	TRBJ1-5	CASSRTGNQPQHF	TGTGCCAGCAGCCGAACAGGGAATCAGCCCCAGCATTTT
few	TRBV1	NA	TRBJ2-1	CASSHISLWEPARNEQFF	TGCGCCAGCAGCCATATCTCGTTATGGGAGCCCGCAAGGAATGAGCAGTTCTTC
few	TRBV28	NA	TRBJ1-1	CASRPRGFTEAFF	TGTGCCAGCAGACCAAGAGGGTTCACTGAAGCTTTCTTT
few	TRBV6-4	TRBD2	TRBJ2-3	CASRGIAGGRPDTQYF	TGTGCCAGCAGGGGCATAGCGGGGGGGCGTCCAGATACGCAGTATTTT
few	TRBV11-3	TRBD2	TRBJ2-3	CASSLFPGLAAPDTQYF	TGTGCCAGCAGCTTATTTCCGGGACTAGCGGCTCCAGATACGCAGTATTTT
NA	TRBV29-1	NA	TRBJ2-4	CSAEGGLGIQYF	TGCAGCGCCGAGGGGGGGCTGGGCATTCAGTACTTC
NA	TRBV9	TRBD2	TRBJ2-3	CASSASGGAGADTQYF	TGTGCCAGCAGCGCCAGCGGGGGGGCCGGGGCAGATACGCAGTATTTT
few	TRBV11-3	NA	TRBJ2-3	CASVRTFSTDTQYF	TGTGCCAGCGTGAGGACTTTTAGCACAGATACGCAGTATTTT
many	TRBV6-8	TRBD2	TRBJ2-7	CASRSRAGGTYEQYF	TGTGCCAGCAGGTCGCGAGCGGGGGGAACCTACGAGCAGTACTTC
NA	TRBV5-1	TRBD1	TRBJ2-2	CASRKGAQTGELFF	TGCGCCAGTAGAAAGGGGGCCCAGACCGGGGAGCTGTTTTTT
NA	TRBV29-1	NA	TRBJ1-2	CSVDGRDYGYTF	TGCAGCGTTGACGGCAGGGACTATGGCTACACCTTC
few	TRBV11-3	TRBD2	TRBJ2-3	CASSSQRGSTDTQYF	TGTGCCAGCAGCTCCCAGCGGGGGAGCACAGATACGCAGTATTTT
few	TRBV11-3	NA	TRBJ2-1	CASSTRGGVNEQFF	TGTGCCAGCAGCACCCGTGGCGGGGTGAATGAGCAGTTCTTC
NA	TRBV6-8	TRBD1	TRBJ1-2	CAVPGQGNYGYTF	TGTGCCGTTCCGGGACAGGGGAACTATGGCTACACCTTC
NA	TRBV12-5	NA	TRBJ2-1	CASCLYRTDEQFF	TGTGCTAGTTGTTTGTATCGGACCGATGAGCAGTTCTTC
NA	TRBV18	TRBD1	TRBJ2-3	CASSPTGGSTDTQYF	TGTGCCAGCTCTCCAACAGGGGGGAGCACAGATACGCAGTATTTT
NA	TRBV29-1	TRBD1	TRBJ2-5	CSVARGTGGETQYF	TGCAGCGTCGCACGCGGGACAGGGGGAGAGACCCAGTACTTC
NA	TRBV9	TRBD2	TRBJ2-3	CASSPRTSGIDTQYF	TGTGCCAGCAGCCCTCGGACTAGCGGCATAGATACGCAGTATTTT
NA	TRBV28	NA	TRBJ2-7	CASSLYSGVLSYEQYF	TGTGCCAGCAGTTTATATTCGGGAGTACTCTCCTACGAGCAGTACTTC
few	TRBV6-8	TRBD1	TRBJ2-2	CASSYGTVTGELFF	TGTGCCAGCAGTTACGGGACAGTCACCGGGGAGCTGTTTTTT
NA	TRBV5-1	TRBD2	TRBJ2-7	CASSLGVAGAYEQYF	TGCGCCAGCAGCTTGGGGGTAGCGGGGGCCTACGAGCAGTACTTC
few	TRBV28	NA	TRBJ1-1	CASSVSQNGPRAFF	TGTGCCAGCAGTGTTTCCCAGAACGGCCCAAGGGCTTTCTTT
few	TRBV6-8	TRBD2	TRBJ2-3	CAISYSGGAVDTQYF	TGTGCCATCAGCTATAGCGGGGGGGCGGTAGATACGCAGTATTTT
few	TRBV11-3	TRBD1	TRBJ1-1	CASSVTGGINTEAFF	TGTGCCAGCAGCGTAACAGGGGGGATTAACACTGAAGCTTTCTTT
few	TRBV6-8	TRBD2	TRBJ2-1	CASSISLAGGDNEQFF	TGTGCCAGCAGTATTAGTCTAGCGGGAGGGGACAATGAGCAGTTCTTC
NA	TRBV28	TRBD1	TRBJ1-2	CASGTGGYYGYTF	TGTGCCAGCGGGACAGGGGGCTACTATGGCTACACCTTC
few	TRBV6-8	NA	TRBJ1-6	CASSLRVRSYNSPLHF	TGTGCCAGCAGTCTTCGGGTTAGATCCTATAATTCACCCCTCCACTTT
few	TRBV6-1	NA	TRBJ2-3	CAISEGSSSTDTQYF	TGTGCCATCAGTGAAGGTAGTTCTAGCACAGATACGCAGTATTTT
many	TRBV7-5	NA	TRBJ1-5	CASSLAGRDQPQHF	TGTGCCAGCAGCTTGGCCGGGAGAGATCAGCCCCAGCATTTT
NA	TRBV14	NA	TRBJ1-1	CASSQGRGALNTEAFF	TGTGCCAGCAGCCAAGGGCGCGGGGCCCTGAACACTGAAGCTTTCTTT
few	TRBV9	NA	TRBJ2-1	CASSDRRNEQFF	TGTGCCAGCAGTGATCGACGGAATGAGCAGTTCTTC
NA	TRBV28	NA	TRBJ1-5	CASSLGSGQTVSNQPQHF	TGTGCCAGCAGTTTGGGATCCGGCCAGACAGTTAGCAATCAGCCCCAGCATTTT
few	TRBV11-3	NA	TRBJ1-4	CASSYDGGGEKLFF	TGTGCCAGCAGCTACGACGGCGGGGGTGAAAAACTGTTTTTT
few	TRBV19	NA	TRBJ1-4	CASSSRREKLFF	TGTGCCAGTAGTAGCCGACGGGAAAAACTGTTTTTT
few	TRBV6-1	TRBD1	TRBJ1-3	CASSEATGRLSGNTIYF	TGTGCCAGCAGTGAAGCGACAGGGCGCCTCTCTGGAAACACCATATATTTT
few	TRBV6-8	NA	TRBJ2-7	CASSYGQLGGNEQYF	TGTGCCAGCAGTTACGGGCAGCTCGGGGGCAACGAGCAGTACTTC